The 24 T cell receptor beta chains reported below all come from one sample, sequenced in a study of CD8 T cells in Susac syndrome. Random hexamers served to reverse transcribe roughly 0.45 to 1 ug RNA. MiXCR, run by TCRdb on the immunoSEQ multiplex PCR reads, gives a single entry per CDR3 protein. The table lists approximately 230,000 distinct CDR3 sequences, around 93% of them singletons. Sequencing was done on a sample of CD4+ T cells from PBMCs. The receptor set was obtained from a human donor with multiple sclerosis.

The DNA for the CDR3 is TGTGCCAGCAGTTTCTCAGCGAACACTGAAGCTTTCTTT. As protein: CASSFSANTEAFF. The V gene is TRBV12-3 or TRBV12-4, the J gene TRBJ1-1, with unresolved D. CDR3 size: 13 residues. V dropped 3 bases and J dropped 1 base, with 6 bases sitting between them.

This rearrangement joins TRBV10-3 to TRBJ1-5; no firm D call. CDR3 length: 16 residues. Germline V gene sequence: CDR1 ENHRY, CDR2 SYGVKD. Trimming took off 6 bases at V and 0 bases at J, with 15 bases between the two ends. For the CDR3, the DNA is TGTGCCATCAGCCCCGCTCGCGGGGATAGCAATCAGCCCCAGCATTTT. It translates to CAISPARGDSNQPQHF.

This rearrangement joins TRBV20-1 to TRBJ1-6; D not certain. Trimming took 0 bases from V and 9 from J, leaving 15 bases between them. Per the germline V gene, CDR1 is DFQATT and CDR2 is SNEGSKA (reference sequence). This CDR3 comprises 15 residues. DNA of the CDR3: TGCAGTGCTAGAGATCGGCTGGATCCCGGTTCACCCCTCCACTTT. Amino acid sequence: CSARDRLDPGSPLHF.

This sequence joins TRBV3-1 and TRBJ1-6, with TRBD1 as a possible D gene (6 bases). Per the germline V gene, CDR1 is LGHDT and CDR2 is YNNKEL (reference sequence). The CDR3 is made up of 17 amino acids. V lost 0 bases and J lost 7, with 16 bases in between. This CDR3 reads CASSQEWGEGQNSPLHF. CDR3 nucleotide sequence: TGTGCCAGCAGCCAAGAATGGGGTGAAGGACAGAATTCACCCCTCCACTTT.

This chain links TRBV27 with TRBJ1-2; weak D call: TRBD1 (6 bases). The CDR3 totals 16 residues. Deletions cut 5 bases from V and 0 bases from J, with 16 bases between. Germline V gene sequence: CDR1 MNHEY, CDR2 SMNVEV (reference sequence). CDR3 nucleotide sequence: TGTGCCAGCAGTCCACTCATACAGGGTACTAACTATGGCTACACCTTC. Its translation: CASSPLIQGTNYGYTF.

The chain employs TRBV5-6 and TRBJ1-4; 11 bases align to TRBD1. The CDR3 has 16 residues. Germline CDR1 SGHDT, CDR2 YYEEEE. V gave up 4 bases and J gave up 6 bases; unmatched junction bases: 8. CDR3 DNA sequence: TGTGCCAGCAGCCCGCTGGGGACAGGGGGAGATGAAAAACTGTTTTTT. Its translation is CASSPLGTGGDEKLFF.

This sequence joins TRBV21-1 and TRBJ1-1; TRBD1 was called by the table and not checked on the DNA. TRBV21-1 is recorded as a pseudogene. This CDR3 spans 15 amino acids. The CDR3 DNA follows: TGTGCCAGCAGCAAAGAGCGCTGGGGGGAGACTGAAGCTTTCTTT. Translating it yields CASSKERWGETEAFF.

The chain has TRBV7-2 and TRBJ1-1; tentatively, D is TRBD1 (6 bases). Germline-derived CDR1 and CDR2 are SGHTA and FQGNSA. This CDR3 spans 13 amino acids. Trimming took 2 bases from V and 9 from J, leaving 13 bases between them. CDR3 nucleotide sequence: TGTGCCAGCAGCTTACTCCAGGGGTTCCAAGCTTTCTTT. This encodes CASSLLQGFQAFF.

The rearrangement links TRBV24-1 to TRBJ2-3; possibly TRBD2 for D (5 bases). Trimming removed 4 bases at V and 5 bases at J, with 6 bases between. The CDR3 totals 12 residues. The V gene's germline CDR1 is KGHDR and CDR2 SFDVKD. CDR3 nucleotides: TGTGCCACCAGTGAAGCGGTAGATACGCAGTATTTT. The encoded protein is CATSEAVDTQYF.

The V call is TRBV11-3, the J call TRBJ1-4; D is possibly TRBD1 (5 bases). Germline CDR1 is SGHNT and CDR2 is YENEEA. Trimming cost V 5 bases and J 8 bases, with 15 bases left between them. The CDR3 extends over 14 amino acids. CDR3 coding DNA: TGTGCCAGCAGCCACCCTCGAGGGGAGGAAAAACTGTTTTTT. Encoded protein: CASSHPRGEEKLFF.

This sequence joins TRBV27 and TRBJ2-3; no clear D. This CDR3 spans 15 amino acids. Germline V lookup: CDR1 MNHEY, CDR2 SMNVEV (reference sequence). V lost 4 bases and J lost 0, with 11 bases in between. The CDR3 region is CASSSTLVSTDTQYF. The CDR3 DNA sequence: TGTGCCAGCAGTTCGACACTCGTAAGCACAGATACGCAGTATTTT.

The chain recombines TRBV6-1 with TRBJ2-7, with D perhaps matching TRBD2 (5 bases). Germline V gene lookup returns CDR1 MNHNS and CDR2 SASEGT. CDR3 length: 14 residues. The ends were cut back, 0 bases at V and 0 bases at J, with 6 bases in the middle. CDR3 loop: CASSEAGSSYEQYF. CDR3 sequence (DNA): TGTGCCAGCAGTGAAGCAGGGAGCTCCTACGAGCAGTACTTC.

The CDR3 region has the DNA TGCGCCAGCAGCCCACCCGGCCGGGCTAACAATGAGCAGTTCTTC. It codes for CASSPPGRANNEQFF. V usage is TRBV4-1 and J usage is TRBJ2-1, with D unclear. Germline lookup yields CDR1 MGHRA and CDR2 YSYEKL. The CDR3 extends over 15 amino acids. Between the trimmed V and J ends, which lost 4 bases and 5 bases, there was a span of 15 bases.

The chain links TRBV30 to TRBJ2-7; the match to TRBD1 covers 10 bases. The CDR3 contains 15 residues. Germline CDR1 reads GTSNPN; CDR2 reads SVGIG (reference sequence). J was trimmed by 5 bases and V by 5 bases; bases with no gene match: 12. CDR3 amino acids: CAWPSGTGVSDEQYF. The DNA for the CDR3 is TGTGCCTGGCCTTCCGGGACAGGGGTTTCGGACGAGCAGTACTTC.

This chain connects TRBV4-1 to TRBJ1-5; TRBD1 agrees at 7 bases. Germline values: CDR1 MGHRA, CDR2 YSYEKL. The CDR3 is 15 residues long. With V trimmed by 1 base and J by 5 bases, 5 bases remained unmatched. The DNA for the CDR3 is TGCGCCAGCAGCCAAGGCGACAGGGCTGATCAGCCCCAGCATTTT. Translated, it gives CASSQGDRADQPQHF.

This clonotype was recorded only once. The chain links TRBV29-1 to TRBJ2-7; possibly TRBD2 for D (5 bases). Per the germline V gene, CDR1 is SQVTM and CDR2 is ANQGSEA. The CDR3 has 15 amino acids. The V end was cut by 0 bases, the J end by 4 bases, with 16 bases between. CDR3 DNA: TGCAGCGTTGAAGATCCGGGGATGGGCCTTTACGAGCAGTACTTC. This translates into CSVEDPGMGLYEQYF.

V usage is TRBV3-1 and J usage is TRBJ1-1; 9 bases are shared with TRBD1. The trim removed 0 bases at V and 1 base at J, leaving 9 bases unmatched. The CDR3 is 18 residues long. Germline CDR1 reads LGHDT; CDR2 reads YNNKEL (reference sequence). CDR3 sequence reads: CASSQDGILQGANTEAFF. The CDR3 DNA reads TGTGCCAGCAGCCAAGATGGAATATTACAGGGGGCGAACACTGAAGCTTTCTTT. The entire variable domain, with the rest obtained from reference TRBV3-1 and TRBJ1-1, is as follows: DTAVSQTPKYLVTQMGNDKSIKCEQNLGHDTMYWYKQDSKKFLKIMFSYNNKELIINETVPNRFSPKSPDKAHLNLHINSLELGDSAVYFCASSQDGILQGANTEAFFGQGTRLTVV.

The V call is TRBV19, the J call TRBJ1-5; possibly TRBD1 for D (5 bases). The V gene lost 3 bases and the J gene lost 3 bases, with 12 bases spanning the gap. The germline gives CDR1 LNHDA, CDR2 SQIVND (reference sequence). CDR3 length: 15 amino acids. The CDR3 reads CASSMAGGFNQPQHF. The CDR3 nucleotides are TGTGCCAGTAGTATGGCCGGGGGATTCAATCAGCCCCAGCATTTT.

The chain combines TRBV12-3 or TRBV12-4 with TRBJ1-2; 8 bases are shared with TRBD1. The ends lost 8 bases at V and 7 bases at J; junction bases unmatched: 12. The CDR3 has 14 residues. This CDR3 is CASGTPGGVFGYTF. CDR3 in DNA: TGTGCCAGCGGGACCCCAGGGGGCGTTTTTGGCTACACCTTC.

V usage is TRBV20-1 and J usage is TRBJ1-1; the D gene is possibly TRBD1 (5 bases). CDR1 and CDR2 (germline): DFQATT, SNEGSKA (reference sequence). The CDR3 sequence is 15 residues long. The V end lost 0 bases, the J end lost 5 bases, and 16 bases lay between the germline ends. The CDR3 sequence: CSARDVRDQGTEAFF. The CDR3 nucleotides read TGCAGTGCTAGAGACGTCCGGGACCAGGGAACTGAAGCTTTCTTT.

The chain combines TRBV6-7 with TRBJ2-2; perhaps TRBD1 as D (5 bases). TRBV6-7 is labeled an ORF, and its function is uncertain. Trimming removed 0 bases from V and 0 bases from J, with 8 bases in between. There are 16 residues in the CDR3. The CDR3 reads CASSYSAGSNTGELFF. The CDR3 DNA follows: TGTGCCAGCAGTTACTCGGCAGGGTCGAACACCGGGGAGCTGTTTTTT.

This chain uses TRBV3-1 with TRBJ2-3; tentatively, D is TRBD2 (5 bases). Trimming took off 2 bases at V and 2 bases at J, with 17 bases between the two ends. Germline CDR1 and CDR2: LGHDT and YNNKEL (reference sequence). This CDR3 is built from 17 residues. The CDR3 is CASSQQVSDYHTDTQYF. CDR3 nucleotide sequence: TGTGCCAGCAGCCAACAGGTCTCTGACTACCACACAGATACGCAGTATTTT.

This clonotype was found a few times. The rearrangement links TRBV7-3 to TRBJ1-1; no definite D call. Trimming stripped 2 bases from V and 1 base from J, with 8 bases between. CDR1 and CDR2 from the germline V gene are SGHTA and FQGTGA. The CDR3 sequence is 14 residues long. The CDR3, as DNA: TGTGCCAGCAGCTTATCGGCCGGGAACACTGAAGCTTTCTTT. It yields the protein CASSLSAGNTEAFF.

This chain joins TRBV9 and TRBJ1-3; TRBD1 might be the D (6 bases). The germline V gene has CDR1 SGDLS and CDR2 YYNGEE. The CDR3 runs 17 residues. Deletions cut 3 bases from V and 0 bases from J, with 16 bases between. The CDR3 region has the DNA TGTGCCAGCAGCGGGGAGGTGGGACACTACTCTGGAAACACCATATATTTT. Its protein is CASSGEVGHYSGNTIYF.